This is a list of T cell receptor beta chains from one sample in a study of identical twins. TCRdb reprocessed the 5' RACE reads via MiXCR and lists one record per CDR3 protein. The sample shows approximately 700,000 distinct CDR3 sequences, roughly 18% of them seen only once. The same sample was also studied in work on T cells expressing NK-cell markers.

The sequenced sample consisted of PBMCs. These receptors came from a woman aged 18 to 35 in good health. Both conserved end residues are trimmed from each CDR3.

v_call	j_call	cdr3_aa
TRBV20-1	TRBJ2-7	SAPGPSGRGEQY
TRBV5-6	TRBJ2-3	ASSNPLLQGSADTQY
TRBV5-5	TRBJ2-7	ASSWTGRSEQY
TRBV7-8	TRBJ2-7	ASSQGWDRDSEQY
TRBV10-3	TRBJ2-3	AIRPASVTDTQY
TRBV10-3	TRBJ2-1	AIKGGQGAPNEQF
TRBV20-1	TRBJ2-7	SARGWRNPYEQY
TRBV11-2	TRBJ2-1	ASSLVLALRRNNEQF
TRBV6-5	TRBJ2-2	ASSYSRDTGELF
TRBV12-3/TRBV12-4	TRBJ1-2	ASSLAVGGYT